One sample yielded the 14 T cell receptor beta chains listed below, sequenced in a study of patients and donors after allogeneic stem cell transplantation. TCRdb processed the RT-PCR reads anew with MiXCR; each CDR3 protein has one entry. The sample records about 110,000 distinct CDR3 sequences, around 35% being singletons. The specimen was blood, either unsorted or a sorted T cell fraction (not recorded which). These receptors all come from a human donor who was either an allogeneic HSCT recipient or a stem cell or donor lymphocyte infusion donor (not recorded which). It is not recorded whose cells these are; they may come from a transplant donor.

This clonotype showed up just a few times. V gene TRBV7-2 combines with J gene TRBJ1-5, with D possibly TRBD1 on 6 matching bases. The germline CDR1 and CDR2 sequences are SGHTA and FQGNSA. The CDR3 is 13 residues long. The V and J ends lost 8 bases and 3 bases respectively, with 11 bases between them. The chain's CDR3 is CASGDRINQPQHF. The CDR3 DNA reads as TGTGCCAGCGGCGACAGGATCAATCAGCCCCAGCATTTT.

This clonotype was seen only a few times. This CDR3 is CSVRRGTGDIGGYTF. The CDR3 nucleotides are TGCAGCGTTCGCCGCGGGACAGGGGATATAGGCGGCTACACCTTC. J is TRBJ1-2 and V is TRBV29-1, with 10 bases lining up with TRBD1. CDR3 length: 15 amino acids. Germline V CDR1 and CDR2: SQVTM, ANQGSEA. J lost 8 bases, V lost 5 bases, and 14 bases had no gene match.

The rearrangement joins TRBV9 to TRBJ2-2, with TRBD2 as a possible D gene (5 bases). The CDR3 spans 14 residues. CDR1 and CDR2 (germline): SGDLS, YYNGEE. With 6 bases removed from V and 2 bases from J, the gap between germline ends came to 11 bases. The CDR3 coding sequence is TGTGCCAGCACCTCGAGGGCTAACACCGGGGAGCTGTTTTTT. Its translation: CASTSRANTGELFF.

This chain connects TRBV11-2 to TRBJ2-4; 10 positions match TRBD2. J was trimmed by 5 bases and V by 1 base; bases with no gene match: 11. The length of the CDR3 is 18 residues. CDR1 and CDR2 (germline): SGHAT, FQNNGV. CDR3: CASSLVSGSGRRENIQYF. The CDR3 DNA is TGTGCCAGCAGCTTAGTCTCGGGTAGCGGGAGGAGGGAAAACATTCAGTACTTC.

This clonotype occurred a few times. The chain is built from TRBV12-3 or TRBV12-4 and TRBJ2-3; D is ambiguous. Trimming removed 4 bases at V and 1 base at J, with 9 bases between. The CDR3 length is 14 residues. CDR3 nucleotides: TGTGCCAGCAGTTCAGGTGGGGGCACAGATACGCAGTATTTT. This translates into CASSSGGGTDTQYF.

This CDR3 reads CSARTGTSGYNEQFF. DNA for the CDR3: TGCAGTGCTAGGACCGGGACTAGCGGCTACAATGAGCAGTTCTTC. The V call is TRBV20-1, the J call TRBJ2-1; TRBD2 matches 11 bases. The CDR3 contains 15 residues. Germline values: CDR1 DFQATT, CDR2 SNEGSKA (reference sequence). The junction had 4 bases not matched to a gene; V was cut back by 3 bases and J by 3 bases.

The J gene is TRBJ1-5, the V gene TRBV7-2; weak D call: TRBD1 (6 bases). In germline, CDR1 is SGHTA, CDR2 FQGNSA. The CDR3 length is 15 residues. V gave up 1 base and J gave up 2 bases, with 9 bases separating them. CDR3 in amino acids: CASSLGGAGNQPQHF. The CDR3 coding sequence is TGTGCCAGCAGCTTAGGGGGGGCTGGCAATCAGCCCCAGCATTTT.

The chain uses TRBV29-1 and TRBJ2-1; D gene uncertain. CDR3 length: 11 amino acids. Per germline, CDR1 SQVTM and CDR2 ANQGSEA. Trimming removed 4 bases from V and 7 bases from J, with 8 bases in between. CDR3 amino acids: CSVVRANEQFF. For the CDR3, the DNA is TGCAGCGTTGTCAGAGCGAATGAGCAGTTCTTC.

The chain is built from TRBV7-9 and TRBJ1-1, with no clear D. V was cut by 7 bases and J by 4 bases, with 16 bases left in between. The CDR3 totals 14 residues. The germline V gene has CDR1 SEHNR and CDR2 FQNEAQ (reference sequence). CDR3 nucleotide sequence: TGTGCCAGCAATCCACAGCCTACGGGCACTGAAGCTTTCTTT. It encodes CASNPQPTGTEAFF.

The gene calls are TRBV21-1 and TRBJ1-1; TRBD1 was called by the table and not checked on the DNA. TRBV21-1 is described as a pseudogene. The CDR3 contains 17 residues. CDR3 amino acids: CASSCHLGTIVLTEAFF. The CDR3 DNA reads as TGTGCCAGCAGCTGCCACTTAGGGACAATCGTGCTCACTGAAGCTTTCTTT.

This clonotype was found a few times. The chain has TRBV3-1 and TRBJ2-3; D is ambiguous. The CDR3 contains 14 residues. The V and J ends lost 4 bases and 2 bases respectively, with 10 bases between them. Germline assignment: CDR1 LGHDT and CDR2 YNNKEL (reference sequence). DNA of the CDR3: TGTGCCAGCAGCCCGTGGGGATTCACAGATACGCAGTATTTT. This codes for CASSPWGFTDTQYF.

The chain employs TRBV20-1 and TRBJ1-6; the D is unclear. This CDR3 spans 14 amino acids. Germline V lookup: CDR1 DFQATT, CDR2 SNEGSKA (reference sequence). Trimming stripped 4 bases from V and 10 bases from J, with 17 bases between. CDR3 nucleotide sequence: TGCAGTGCTACGGCCGGTGGGGTCGACTCACCCCTCCACTTT. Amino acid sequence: CSATAGGVDSPLHF.

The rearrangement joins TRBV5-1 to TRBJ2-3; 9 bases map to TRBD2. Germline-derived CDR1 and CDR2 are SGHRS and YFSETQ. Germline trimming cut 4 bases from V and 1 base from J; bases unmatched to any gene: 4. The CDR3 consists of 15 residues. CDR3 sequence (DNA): TGCGCCAGCAGCGGATGGACTAGCGGCACAGATACGCAGTATTTT. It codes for CASSGWTSGTDTQYF.

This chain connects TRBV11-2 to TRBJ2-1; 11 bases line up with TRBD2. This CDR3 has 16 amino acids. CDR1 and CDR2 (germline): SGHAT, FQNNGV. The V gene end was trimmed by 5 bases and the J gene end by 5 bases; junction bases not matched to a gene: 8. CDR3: CASSPMTSGIHNEQFF. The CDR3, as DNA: TGTGCCAGCAGCCCGATGACTAGCGGGATACACAATGAGCAGTTCTTC.